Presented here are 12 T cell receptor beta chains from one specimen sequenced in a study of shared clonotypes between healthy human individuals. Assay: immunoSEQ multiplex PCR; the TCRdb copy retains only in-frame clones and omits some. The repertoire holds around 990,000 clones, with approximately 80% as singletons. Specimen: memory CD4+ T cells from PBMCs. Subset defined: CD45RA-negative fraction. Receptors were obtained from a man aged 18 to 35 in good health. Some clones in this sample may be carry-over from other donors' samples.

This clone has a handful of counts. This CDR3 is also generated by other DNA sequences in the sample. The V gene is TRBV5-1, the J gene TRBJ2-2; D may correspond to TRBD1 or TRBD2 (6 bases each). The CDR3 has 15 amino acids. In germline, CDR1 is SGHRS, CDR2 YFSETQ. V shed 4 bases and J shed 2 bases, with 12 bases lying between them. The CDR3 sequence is CASSPGGGNTGELFF. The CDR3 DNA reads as TGCGCCAGCAGCCCCGGAGGGGGAAACACCGGGGAGCTGTTTTTT.

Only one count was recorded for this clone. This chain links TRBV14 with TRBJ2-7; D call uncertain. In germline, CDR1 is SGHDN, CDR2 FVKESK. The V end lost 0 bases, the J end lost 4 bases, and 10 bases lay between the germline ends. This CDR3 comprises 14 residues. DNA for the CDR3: TGTGCCAGCAGCCAAGAACTTGGGCATTACGAGCAGTACTTC. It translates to CASSQELGHYEQYF.

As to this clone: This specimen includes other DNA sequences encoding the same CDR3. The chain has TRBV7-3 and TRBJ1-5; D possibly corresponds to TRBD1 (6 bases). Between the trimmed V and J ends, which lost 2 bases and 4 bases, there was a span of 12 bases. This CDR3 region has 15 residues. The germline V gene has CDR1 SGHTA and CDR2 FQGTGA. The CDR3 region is CASSLGGEGNQPQHF. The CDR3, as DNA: TGTGCCAGCAGCTTAGGGGGCGAAGGGAATCAGCCCCAGCATTTT.

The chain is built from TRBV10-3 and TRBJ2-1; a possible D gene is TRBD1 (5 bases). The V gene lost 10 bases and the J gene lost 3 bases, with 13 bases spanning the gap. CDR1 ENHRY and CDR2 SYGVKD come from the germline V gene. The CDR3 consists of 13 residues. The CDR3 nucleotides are TGTGCCACGGCCAGGGTCGGCTACAATGAGCAGTTCTTC. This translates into CATARVGYNEQFF.

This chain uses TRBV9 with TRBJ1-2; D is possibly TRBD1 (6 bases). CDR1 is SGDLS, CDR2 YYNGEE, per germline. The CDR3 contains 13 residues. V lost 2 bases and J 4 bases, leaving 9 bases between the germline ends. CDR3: CASSVEGGYGYTF. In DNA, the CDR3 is TGTGCCAGCAGCGTGGAGGGGGGCTATGGCTACACCTTC.

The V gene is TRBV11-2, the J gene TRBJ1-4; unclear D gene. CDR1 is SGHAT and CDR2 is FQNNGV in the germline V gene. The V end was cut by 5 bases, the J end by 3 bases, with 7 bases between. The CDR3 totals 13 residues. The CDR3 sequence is CASSPSPNEKLFF. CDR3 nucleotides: TGTGCCAGCAGCCCTAGCCCTAATGAAAAACTGTTTTTT.

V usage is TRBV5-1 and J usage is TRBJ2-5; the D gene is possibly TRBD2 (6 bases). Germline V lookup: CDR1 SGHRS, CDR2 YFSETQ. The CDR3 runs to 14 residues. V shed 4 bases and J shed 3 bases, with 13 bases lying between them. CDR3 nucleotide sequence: TGCGCCAGCAGCCCTACCCCGGGGGAAGAGACCCAGTACTTC. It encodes CASSPTPGEETQYF. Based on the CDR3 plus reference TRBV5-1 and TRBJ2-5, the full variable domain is KAGVTQTPRYLIKTRGQQVTLSCSPISGHRSVSWYQQTPGQGLQFLFEYFSETQRNKGNFPGRFSGRQFSNSRSEMNVSTLELGDSALYLCASSPTPGEETQYFGPGTRLLVL.

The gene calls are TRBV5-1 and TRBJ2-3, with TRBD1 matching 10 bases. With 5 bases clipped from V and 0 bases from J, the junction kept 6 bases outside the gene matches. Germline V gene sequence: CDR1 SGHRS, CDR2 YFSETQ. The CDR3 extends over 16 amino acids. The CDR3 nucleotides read TGCGCCAGCAGAACGACAGGGGGCGCCAGCACAGATACGCAGTATTTT. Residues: CASRTTGGASTDTQYF.

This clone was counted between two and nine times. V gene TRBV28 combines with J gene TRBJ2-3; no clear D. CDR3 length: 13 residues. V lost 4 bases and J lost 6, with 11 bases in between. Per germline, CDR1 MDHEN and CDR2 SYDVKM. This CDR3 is CASSSHTLDTQYF. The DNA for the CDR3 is TGTGCCAGCAGTTCCCATACCTTGGATACGCAGTATTTT.

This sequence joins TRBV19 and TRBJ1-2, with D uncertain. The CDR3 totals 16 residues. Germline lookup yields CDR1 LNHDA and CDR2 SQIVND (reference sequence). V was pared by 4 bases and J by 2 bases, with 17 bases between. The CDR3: CASSRRQIVQNYGYTF. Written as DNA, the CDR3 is TGTGCCAGTAGTAGACGACAAATTGTACAGAACTATGGCTACACCTTC.

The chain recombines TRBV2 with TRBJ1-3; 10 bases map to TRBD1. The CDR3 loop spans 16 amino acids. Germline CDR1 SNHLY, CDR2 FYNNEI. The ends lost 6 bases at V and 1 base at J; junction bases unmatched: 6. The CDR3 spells CASRGTGVLSGNTIYF. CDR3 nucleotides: TGTGCCAGCAGGGGGACAGGGGTGCTATCTGGAAACACCATATATTTT.

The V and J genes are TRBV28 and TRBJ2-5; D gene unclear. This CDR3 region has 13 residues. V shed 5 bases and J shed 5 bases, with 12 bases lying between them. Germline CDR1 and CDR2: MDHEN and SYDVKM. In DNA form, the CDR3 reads TGTGCCAGCAGTCTTTCCGGGTTCGAGACCCAGTACTTC. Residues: CASSLSGFETQYF.